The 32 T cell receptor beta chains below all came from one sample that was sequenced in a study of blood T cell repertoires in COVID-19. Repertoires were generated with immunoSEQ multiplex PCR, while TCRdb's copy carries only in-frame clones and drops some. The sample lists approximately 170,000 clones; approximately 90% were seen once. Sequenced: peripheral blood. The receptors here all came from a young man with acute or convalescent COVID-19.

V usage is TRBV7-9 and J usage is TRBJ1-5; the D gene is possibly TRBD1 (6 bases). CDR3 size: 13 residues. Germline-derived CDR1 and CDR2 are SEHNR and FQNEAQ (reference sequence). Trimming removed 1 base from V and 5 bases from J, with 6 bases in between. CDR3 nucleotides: TGTGCCAGCAGCTTAGGACAGGATCAGCCCCAGCATTTT. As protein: CASSLGQDQPQHF.

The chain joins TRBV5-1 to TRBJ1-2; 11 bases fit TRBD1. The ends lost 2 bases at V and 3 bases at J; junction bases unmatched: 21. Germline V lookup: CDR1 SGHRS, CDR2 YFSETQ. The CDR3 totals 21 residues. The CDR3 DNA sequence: TGCGCCAGCAGCTTATGGACGGGCGCAACATTGTGGGGACAGGGGGACTATGGCTACACCTTC. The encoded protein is CASSLWTGATLWGQGDYGYTF.

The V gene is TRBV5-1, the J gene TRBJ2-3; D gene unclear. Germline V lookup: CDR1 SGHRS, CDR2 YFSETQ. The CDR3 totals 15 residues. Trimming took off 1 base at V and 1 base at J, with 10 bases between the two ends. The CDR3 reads CASSLTSLGTDTQYF. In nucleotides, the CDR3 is TGCGCCAGCAGCTTGACTTCGCTGGGCACAGATACGCAGTATTTT.

In nucleotides, the CDR3 is TGCGCCAGCAGCCCAGGGTCCGGGTATGGAGAGACCCAGTACTTC. Protein product: CASSPGSGYGETQYF. The chain carries TRBV5-1 and TRBJ2-5, with a possible D match to TRBD1 (5 bases). The germline V gene encodes CDR1 SGHRS and CDR2 YFSETQ. This CDR3 contains 15 residues. V was cut by 4 bases and J by 4 bases, with 17 bases left in between.

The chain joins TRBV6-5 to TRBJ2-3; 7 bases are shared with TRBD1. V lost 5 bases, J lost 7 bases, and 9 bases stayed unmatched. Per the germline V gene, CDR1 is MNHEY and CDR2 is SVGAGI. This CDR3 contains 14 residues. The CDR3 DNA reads TGTGCCAGCAGTCTAGAGACAGGGTCAAATACGCAGTATTTT. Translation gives CASSLETGSNTQYF.

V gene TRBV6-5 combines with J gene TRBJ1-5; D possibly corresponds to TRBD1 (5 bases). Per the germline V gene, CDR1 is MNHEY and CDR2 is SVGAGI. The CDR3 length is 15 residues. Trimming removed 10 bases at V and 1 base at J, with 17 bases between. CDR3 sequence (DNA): TGTGCCAACAGCCCCCTCACAGGAAGCAATCAGCCCCAGCATTTT. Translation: CANSPLTGSNQPQHF.

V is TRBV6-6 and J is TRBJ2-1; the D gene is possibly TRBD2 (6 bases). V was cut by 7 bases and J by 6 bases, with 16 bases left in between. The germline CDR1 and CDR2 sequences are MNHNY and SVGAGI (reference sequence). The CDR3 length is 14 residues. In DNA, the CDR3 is TGTGCCAGCACGGATCGGGGGTATCCCAATGAGCAGTTCTTC. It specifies CASTDRGYPNEQFF.

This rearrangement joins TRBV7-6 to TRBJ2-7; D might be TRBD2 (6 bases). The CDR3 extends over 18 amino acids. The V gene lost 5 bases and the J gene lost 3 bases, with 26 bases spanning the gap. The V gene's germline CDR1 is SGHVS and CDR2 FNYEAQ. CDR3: CASSLDGRGGNLIYEQYF. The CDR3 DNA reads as TGTGCCAGCAGCCTAGATGGGCGGGGTGGGAACTTAATCTACGAGCAGTACTTC. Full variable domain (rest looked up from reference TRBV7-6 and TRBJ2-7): GAGVSQSPRYKVTKRGQDVALRCDPISGHVSLYWYRQALGQGPEFLTYFNYEAQQDKSGLPNDRFSAERPEGSISTLTIQRTEQRDSAMYRCASSLDGRGGNLIYEQYFGPGTRLTVT.

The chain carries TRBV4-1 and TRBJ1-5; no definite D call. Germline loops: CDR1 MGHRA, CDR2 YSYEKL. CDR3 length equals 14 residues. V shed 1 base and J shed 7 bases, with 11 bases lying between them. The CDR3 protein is CASSQGGGRQPQHF. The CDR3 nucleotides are TGCGCCAGCAGCCAAGGGGGTGGGAGGCAGCCCCAGCATTTT.

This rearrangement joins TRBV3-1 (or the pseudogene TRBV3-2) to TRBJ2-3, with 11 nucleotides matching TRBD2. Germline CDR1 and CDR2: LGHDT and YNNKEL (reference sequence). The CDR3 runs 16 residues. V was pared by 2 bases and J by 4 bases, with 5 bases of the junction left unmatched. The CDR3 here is CASSQTRLAGSDTQYF. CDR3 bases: TGTGCCAGCAGCCAAACCCGACTAGCGGGGTCAGATACGCAGTATTTT.

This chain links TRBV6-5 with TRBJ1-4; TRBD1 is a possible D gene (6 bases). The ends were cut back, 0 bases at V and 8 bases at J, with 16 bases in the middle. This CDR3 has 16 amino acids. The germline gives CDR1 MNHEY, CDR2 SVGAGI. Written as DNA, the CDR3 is TGTGCCAGCAGTTACTCGGGCACGGGGGGCGAGGAAAAACTGTTTTTT. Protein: CASSYSGTGGEEKLFF.

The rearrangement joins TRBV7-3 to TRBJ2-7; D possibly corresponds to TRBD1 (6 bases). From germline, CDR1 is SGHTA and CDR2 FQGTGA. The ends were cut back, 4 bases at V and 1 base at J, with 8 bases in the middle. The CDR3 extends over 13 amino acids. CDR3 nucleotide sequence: TGTGCCAGCAGCTCCAGGGGTTCCTACGAGCAGTACTTC. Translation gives CASSSRGSYEQYF.

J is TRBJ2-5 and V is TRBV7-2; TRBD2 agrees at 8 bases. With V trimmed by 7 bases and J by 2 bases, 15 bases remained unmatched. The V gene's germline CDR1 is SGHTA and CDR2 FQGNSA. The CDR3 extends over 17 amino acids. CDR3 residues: CASTPGGVGDLQETQYF. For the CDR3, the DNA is TGTGCCAGCACCCCGGGGGGGGTCGGCGACTTACAAGAGACCCAGTACTTC.

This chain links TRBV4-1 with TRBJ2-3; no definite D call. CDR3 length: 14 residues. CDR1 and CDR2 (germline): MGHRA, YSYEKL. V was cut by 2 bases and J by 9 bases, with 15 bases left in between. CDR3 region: CASSQPSATKTQYF. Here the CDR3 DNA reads TGCGCCAGCAGCCAACCTAGTGCTACGAAAACGCAGTATTTT.

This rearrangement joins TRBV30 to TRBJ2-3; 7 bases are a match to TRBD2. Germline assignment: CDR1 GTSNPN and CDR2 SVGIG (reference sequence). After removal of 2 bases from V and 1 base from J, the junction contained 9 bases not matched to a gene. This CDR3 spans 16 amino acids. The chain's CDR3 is CAWSWSSGGGTDTQYF. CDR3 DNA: TGTGCCTGGAGTTGGTCTAGCGGTGGGGGCACAGATACGCAGTATTTT.

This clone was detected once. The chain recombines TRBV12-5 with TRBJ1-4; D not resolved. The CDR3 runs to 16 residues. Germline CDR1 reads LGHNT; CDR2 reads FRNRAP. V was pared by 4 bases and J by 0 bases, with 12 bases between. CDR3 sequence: CASGSRDLATNEKLFF. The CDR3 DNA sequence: TGTGCTAGTGGTTCGAGGGATCTTGCAACTAATGAAAAACTGTTTTTT.

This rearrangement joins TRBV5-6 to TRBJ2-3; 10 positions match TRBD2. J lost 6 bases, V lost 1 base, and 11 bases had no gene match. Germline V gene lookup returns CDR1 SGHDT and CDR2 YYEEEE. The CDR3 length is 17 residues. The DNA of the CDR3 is TGTGCCAGCAGCTTGACATCGGGGCTAGCGGGAGTGGATACGCAGTATTTT. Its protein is CASSLTSGLAGVDTQYF.

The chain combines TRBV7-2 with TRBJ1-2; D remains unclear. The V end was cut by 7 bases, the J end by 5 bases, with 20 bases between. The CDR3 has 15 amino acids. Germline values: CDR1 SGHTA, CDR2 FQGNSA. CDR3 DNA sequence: TGTGCCAGCAACAAGAGGGCACCACCGGGGTATGGCTACACCTTC. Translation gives CASNKRAPPGYGYTF.

The CDR3 bases are TGTGCCAGTAGAACATCAGGGGTAGGATCACCCCTCCACTTT. Its protein is CASRTSGVGSPLHF. V and J are TRBV19 and TRBJ1-6; weak D call: TRBD1 (6 bases). The CDR3 has 14 amino acids. Trimming stripped 6 bases from V and 10 bases from J, with 16 bases between. Germline CDR1 LNHDA, CDR2 SQIVND (reference sequence).

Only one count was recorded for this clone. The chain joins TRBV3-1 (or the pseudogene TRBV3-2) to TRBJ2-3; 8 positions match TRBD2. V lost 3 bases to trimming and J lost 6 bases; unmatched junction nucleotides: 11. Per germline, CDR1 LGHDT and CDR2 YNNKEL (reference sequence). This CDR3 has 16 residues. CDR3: CASSHWNGGGADTQYF. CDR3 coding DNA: TGTGCCAGCAGCCATTGGAACGGGGGGGGTGCGGATACGCAGTATTTT.

As DNA, the CDR3 is TGTGCCAGCAGCTGTGGGGCGGTGAACACTGAAGCTTTCTTT. It translates to CASSCGAVNTEAFF. V and J are TRBV21-1 and TRBJ1-1; the table's D call of TRBD1 was not tested on the DNA. TRBV21-1 is a documented pseudogene. The CDR3 is 14 amino acids.

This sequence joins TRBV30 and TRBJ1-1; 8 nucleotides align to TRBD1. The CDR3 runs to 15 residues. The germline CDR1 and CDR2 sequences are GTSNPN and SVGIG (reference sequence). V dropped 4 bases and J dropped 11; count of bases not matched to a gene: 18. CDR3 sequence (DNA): TGTGCCTGGATTTCGGCCGGGACAGGTGGAAGTGCGGCTTTCTTT. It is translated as CAWISAGTGGSAAFF. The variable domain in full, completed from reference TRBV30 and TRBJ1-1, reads SQTIHQWPATLVQPVGSPLSLECTVEGTSNPNLYWYRQAAGRGLQLLFYSVGIGQISSEVPQNLSASRPQDRQFILSSKKLLLSDSGFYLCAWISAGTGGSAAFFGQGTRLTVV.

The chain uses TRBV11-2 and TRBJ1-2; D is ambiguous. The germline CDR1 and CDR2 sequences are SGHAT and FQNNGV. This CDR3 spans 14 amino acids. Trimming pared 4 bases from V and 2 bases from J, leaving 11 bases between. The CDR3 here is CASSYADTNYGYTF. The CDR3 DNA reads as TGTGCCAGCAGCTATGCAGATACCAACTATGGCTACACCTTC.

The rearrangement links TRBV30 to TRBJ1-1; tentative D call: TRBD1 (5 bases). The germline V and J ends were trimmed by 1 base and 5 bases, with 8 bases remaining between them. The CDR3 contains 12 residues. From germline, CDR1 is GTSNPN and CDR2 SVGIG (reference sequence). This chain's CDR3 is CAWSAGRTEAFF. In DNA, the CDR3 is TGTGCCTGGAGTGCAGGGCGGACTGAAGCTTTCTTT.

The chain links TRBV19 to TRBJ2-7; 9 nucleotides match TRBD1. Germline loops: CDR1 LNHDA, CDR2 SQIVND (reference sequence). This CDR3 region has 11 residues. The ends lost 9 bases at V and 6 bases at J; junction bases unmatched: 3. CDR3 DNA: TGTGCCAGCGGACAGGGGACCGAGCAGTACTTC. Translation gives CASGQGTEQYF. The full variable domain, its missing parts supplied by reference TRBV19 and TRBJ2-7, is DGGITQSPKYLFRKEGQNVTLSCEQNLNHDAMYWYRQDPGQGLRLIYYSQIVNDFQKGDIAEGYSVSREKKESFPLTVTSAQKNPTAFYLCASGQGTEQYFGPGTRLTVT.

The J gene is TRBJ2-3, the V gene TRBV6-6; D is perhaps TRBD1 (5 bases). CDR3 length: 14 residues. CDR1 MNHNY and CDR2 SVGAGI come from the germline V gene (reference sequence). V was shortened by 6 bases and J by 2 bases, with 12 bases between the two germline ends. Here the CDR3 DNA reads TGTGCCAGCAGGGGGCTCCAGGACACAGATACGCAGTATTTT. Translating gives CASRGLQDTDTQYF.

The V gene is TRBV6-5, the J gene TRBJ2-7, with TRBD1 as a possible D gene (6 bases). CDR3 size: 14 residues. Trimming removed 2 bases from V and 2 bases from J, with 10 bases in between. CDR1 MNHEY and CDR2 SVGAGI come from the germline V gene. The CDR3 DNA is TGTGCCAGCAGTTACCCAGGGACACCCTACGAGCAGTACTTC. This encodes CASSYPGTPYEQYF.

The CDR3 DNA sequence: TGTGCCAGCAAGAGCGGAGTCTACAATGAGCAGTTCTTC. Translating gives CASKSGVYNEQFF. The chain joins TRBV2 to TRBJ2-1, with D possibly being TRBD2 (5 bases). Germline CDR1 SNHLY, CDR2 FYNNEI. V dropped 7 bases and J dropped 3 bases, with 10 bases sitting between them. The CDR3 covers 13 residues.

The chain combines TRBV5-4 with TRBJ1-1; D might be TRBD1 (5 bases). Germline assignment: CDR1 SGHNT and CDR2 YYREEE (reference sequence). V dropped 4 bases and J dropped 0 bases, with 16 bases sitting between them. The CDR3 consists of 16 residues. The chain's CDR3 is CASSPGLVIMNTEAFF. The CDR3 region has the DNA TGTGCCAGCAGCCCGGGACTGGTTATAATGAACACTGAAGCTTTCTTT.

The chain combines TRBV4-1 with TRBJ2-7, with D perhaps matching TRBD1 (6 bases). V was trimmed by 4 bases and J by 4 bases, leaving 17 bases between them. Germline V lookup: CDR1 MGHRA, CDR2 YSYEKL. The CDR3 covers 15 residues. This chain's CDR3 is CASSLVEGEYYEQYF. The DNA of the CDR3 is TGCGCCAGCAGCCTCGTAGAGGGGGAGTATTACGAGCAGTACTTC.

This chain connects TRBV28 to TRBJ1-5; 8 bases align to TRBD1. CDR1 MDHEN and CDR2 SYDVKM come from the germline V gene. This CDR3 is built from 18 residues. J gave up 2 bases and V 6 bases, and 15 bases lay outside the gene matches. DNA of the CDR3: TGTGCCAGCAGCTGGACAGGGTTGAGGGAGCGGGGCAATCAGCCCCAGCATTTT. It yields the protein CASSWTGLRERGNQPQHF.

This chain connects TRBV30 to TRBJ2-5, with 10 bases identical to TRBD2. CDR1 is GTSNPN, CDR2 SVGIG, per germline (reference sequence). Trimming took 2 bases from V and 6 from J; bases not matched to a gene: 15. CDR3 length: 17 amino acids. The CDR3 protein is CAWSHDLASGSLKTQYF. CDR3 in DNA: TGTGCCTGGAGTCATGATTTGGCTAGCGGGAGCCTTAAGACCCAGTACTTC.